One sample yielded the 29 T cell receptor beta chains listed below, sequenced in a study of T cells in narcolepsy. Assay used: immunoSEQ multiplex PCR; TCRdb lists only in-frame clones, some missing. The repertoire holds fewer than 35,000 clones, with about four fifths as singletons. The sample consisted of CD45RA- memory CD4+ T cells from PBMCs. The receptors come from a human donor with narcolepsy.

This rearrangement joins TRBV6-6 to TRBJ1-4, with a tentative D call TRBD1 (6 bases). The length of the CDR3 is 15 residues. Germline V gene data show CDR1 as MNHNY and CDR2 as SVGAGI (reference sequence). Trimming took off 6 bases at V and 6 bases at J, with 17 bases between the two ends. CDR3 sequence (DNA): TGTGCCAGCAGCTCTTCGGGGGCTCAGTATGAAAAACTGTTTTTT. It is translated as CASSSSGAQYEKLFF.

This clone was found once. The chain uses TRBV28 and TRBJ2-7; D perhaps matches TRBD2 (6 bases). Trimming took 7 bases from V and 4 from J, leaving 20 bases between them. The CDR3 consists of 15 residues. Germline CDR1 and CDR2: MDHEN and SYDVKM. As DNA, the CDR3 is TGTGCCAGCACTCCCGGCGGGGTGTCCCTTTACGAGCAGTACTTC. It yields the protein CASTPGGVSLYEQYF.

The chain couples TRBV2 to TRBJ2-1, with TRBD2 matching 7 bases. This CDR3 is built from 13 residues. Germline V gene sequence: CDR1 SNHLY, CDR2 FYNNEI. The junction had 12 bases not matched to a gene; V was cut back by 11 bases and J by 8 bases. The CDR3 protein is CAAAGQMGDEQFF. The CDR3 DNA is TGTGCCGCAGCGGGGCAGATGGGAGATGAGCAGTTCTTC. The whole variable domain, remainder taken from reference TRBV2 and TRBJ2-1, is EPEVTQTPSHQVTQMGQEVILRCVPISNHLYFYWYRQILGQKVEFLVSFYNNEISEKSEIFDDQFSVERPDGSNFTLKIRSTKLEDSAMYFCAAAGQMGDEQFFGPGTRLTVL.

The chain recombines TRBV5-6 with TRBJ2-7; D gene ambiguous. Trimming removed 1 base from V and 5 bases from J, with 16 bases in between. The CDR3 has 15 amino acids. Germline V gives CDR1 SGHDT, CDR2 YYEEEE. The CDR3 region has the DNA TGTGCCAGCAGCTTGTCCGCGAATGTGGGGAACGAGCAGTACGTC. Its translation is CASSLSANVGNEQYV.

The chain links TRBV30 to TRBJ2-1; D unclear. The CDR3 is made up of 16 amino acids. Germline V gene data show CDR1 as GTSNPN and CDR2 as SVGIG (reference sequence). Trimming cost V 4 bases and J 2 bases, with 18 bases left between them. The CDR3 region is CAWKALGRAAYNEQFF. In DNA, the CDR3 is TGTGCCTGGAAGGCTTTGGGAAGGGCGGCCTACAATGAGCAGTTCTTC.

The chain joins TRBV6-4 to TRBJ1-2, with TRBD1 matching over 7 bases. CDR1 and CDR2 (germline): MRHNA, SNTAGT. The J segment lost 4 bases and the V segment lost 5 bases, leaving 10 bases of the junction unmatched. The CDR3 length is 15 residues. The DNA of the CDR3 is TGTGCCAGCAGTTTAAACAGGGGAGACGGCTATGGCTACACCTTC. Its protein is CASSLNRGDGYGYTF.

This chain uses TRBV7-2 with TRBJ2-7, with TRBD1 matching 9 bases. Germline V CDR1 and CDR2: SGHTA, FQGNSA. The CDR3 loop spans 15 amino acids. V was pared by 1 base and J by 3 bases, with 4 bases of the junction left unmatched. The chain's CDR3 is CASSLDRGRLYEQYV. For the CDR3, the DNA is TGTGCCAGCAGCTTAGACAGGGGGCGCCTCTACGAGCAGTACGTC.

This chain links TRBV6-4 with TRBJ2-3; 7 bases align to TRBD1. Germline V gene sequence: CDR1 MRHNA, CDR2 SNTAGT. The CDR3 runs 16 residues. V was pared by 6 bases and J by 6 bases, with 15 bases of the junction left unmatched. Here the CDR3 reads CASRFPDRASRDTQYF. DNA of the CDR3: TGTGCCAGCAGATTTCCTGACAGGGCTTCACGGGATACGCAGTATTTT.

V gene TRBV15 combines with J gene TRBJ2-3, with 7 bases identical to TRBD1. The CDR3 totals 16 residues. V lost 0 bases and J lost 6; bases outside the gene matches: 9. From germline, CDR1 is LNHNV and CDR2 YYDKDF (reference sequence). CDR3 DNA sequence: TGTGCCACCAGCAGAGATATGAGGGGGCAGGGGGATACGCAGTATTTT. Residues: CATSRDMRGQGDTQYF.

The rearrangement uses TRBV2 and TRBJ1-2, with TRBD1 as a possible D gene (5 bases). This CDR3 is 14 amino acids long. V was clipped by 9 bases and J by 7 bases, with 21 bases between them. The germline V gene encodes CDR1 SNHLY and CDR2 FYNNEI. In DNA form, the CDR3 reads TGTGCCAGTAGGGGAGGACGGACCTTACTTGGCTACACCTTC. This translates into CASRGGRTLLGYTF.

The rearrangement links TRBV11-3 to TRBJ2-7; D may be TRBD1 (6 bases). The CDR3 is made up of 12 amino acids. From germline, CDR1 is SGHNT and CDR2 YENEEA. Trimming pared 4 bases from V and 6 bases from J, leaving 10 bases between. CDR3 loop: CASSSRGGEQYF. The CDR3 DNA reads TGTGCCAGCAGCTCTAGAGGGGGCGAGCAGTACTTC.

The rearrangement links TRBV10-3 to TRBJ1-6; 8 nucleotides align to TRBD1. Germline CDR1 and CDR2: ENHRY and SYGVKD. CDR3 length equals 14 residues. The junction had 4 bases not matched to a gene; V was cut back by 2 bases and J by 10 bases. CDR3 in DNA: TGTGCCATCAGTGAGGACAGGGGCAGCTCACCCCTCCACTTT. Protein sequence: CAISEDRGSSPLHF.

The rearrangement joins TRBV6-6 to TRBJ2-3, with D unclear. V lost 5 bases and J lost 7, with 16 bases in between. The CDR3 has 14 amino acids. Germline V lookup: CDR1 MNHNY, CDR2 SVGAGI (reference sequence). The CDR3 nucleotides read TGTGCCAGCAGTGGCTCCTCCGGCGGATATACGCAGTATTTT. It encodes CASSGSSGGYTQYF.

The V gene is TRBV5-1, the J gene TRBJ2-1, with D perhaps matching TRBD2 (7 bases). The V gene lost 4 bases and the J gene lost 5 bases, with 16 bases spanning the gap. Per the germline V gene, CDR1 is SGHRS and CDR2 is YFSETQ. This CDR3 region has 15 residues. CDR3 region: CASSPGAGDNNEQFF. The CDR3, as DNA: TGCGCCAGCAGCCCGGGGGCGGGGGATAACAATGAGCAGTTCTTC.

The rearrangement joins TRBV7-2 to TRBJ1-1; TRBD1 matches at 7 bases. This CDR3 contains 14 residues. Trimming cost V 6 bases and J 4 bases; bases outside gene matches: 8. Germline-derived CDR1 and CDR2 are SGHTA and FQGNSA. As DNA, the CDR3 is TGTGCCAGCAGTTTCCCCACAGGGGCCACTGAAGCTTTCTTT. This encodes CASSFPTGATEAFF.

The chain employs TRBV7-3 and TRBJ2-3; 13 bases fit TRBD2. CDR1 and CDR2 (germline): SGHTA, FQGTGA. CDR3 size: 17 residues. V was pared by 6 bases and J by 2 bases, with 8 bases of the junction left unmatched. The CDR3 here is CASSSGTSGAYTDTQYF. The CDR3 nucleotides read TGTGCCAGCAGTTCCGGGACTAGCGGGGCATACACAGATACGCAGTATTTT. The whole variable domain, filled in from reference TRBV7-3 and TRBJ2-3, reads GAGVSQTPSNKVTEKGKYVELRCDPISGHTALYWYRQSLGQGPEFLIYFQGTGAADDSGLPNDRFFAVRPEGSVSTLKIQRTERGDSAVYLCASSSGTSGAYTDTQYFGPGTRLTVL.

This rearrangement joins TRBV29-1 to TRBJ2-3, with D tentatively TRBD1 or TRBD2 (5 bases each). V lost 4 bases to trimming and J lost 7 bases, with 18 bases between them. In germline, CDR1 is SQVTM, CDR2 ANQGSEA. The CDR3 runs to 14 residues. CDR3 DNA sequence: TGCAGCGTTGGAGGGCAGGGTGATCGGTATACGCAGTATTTT. Translation: CSVGGQGDRYTQYF.

This clone was observed a few times. This chain uses TRBV7-3 with TRBJ1-2; TRBD1 matches 8 bases. The CDR3 consists of 14 residues. J gave up 2 bases and V 5 bases, and 4 bases lay outside the gene matches. The germline V gene encodes CDR1 SGHTA and CDR2 FQGTGA. This CDR3 reads CASSATGVNYGYTF. In nucleotides, the CDR3 is TGTGCCAGCAGCGCGACAGGGGTAAACTATGGCTACACCTTC.

This clone was picked up one time. The chain carries TRBV27 and TRBJ1-5; 10 bases line up with TRBD1. CDR1 is MNHEY and CDR2 is SMNVEV in the germline V gene (reference sequence). CDR3 size: 15 residues. J gave up 3 bases and V 5 bases, and 4 bases lay outside the gene matches. CDR3 residues: CASSRDRGLNQPQHF. CDR3 bases: TGTGCCAGCAGTCGGGACAGGGGCCTCAATCAGCCCCAGCATTTT.

This chain joins TRBV19 and TRBJ2-5, with 7 bases aligning to TRBD1. V dropped 10 bases and J dropped 1; count of bases not matched to a gene: 12. The CDR3 loop spans 15 amino acids. CDR1 and CDR2 (germline): LNHDA, SQIVND (reference sequence). The CDR3: CATREGAFLQETQYF. The CDR3 nucleotides are TGTGCCACCAGAGAGGGGGCATTCCTCCAAGAGACCCAGTACTTC.

The genes are TRBV28 and TRBJ2-7; a possible D gene is TRBD1 (6 bases). The V gene lost 2 bases and the J gene lost 2 bases, with 10 bases spanning the gap. The CDR3 sequence is 14 residues long. Per the germline V gene, CDR1 is MDHEN and CDR2 is SYDVKM. The CDR3: CASSLRQGPYEQYF. CDR3 DNA sequence: TGTGCCAGCAGTTTAAGGCAGGGGCCCTACGAGCAGTACTTC.

The chain is built from TRBV6-5 and TRBJ1-2; no clear D gene. The CDR3 has 14 amino acids. Germline CDR1 is MNHEY and CDR2 is SVGAGI. V was trimmed by 2 bases and J by 8 bases, leaving 15 bases between them. CDR3 coding DNA: TGTGCCAGCAGTTACCTGACCCTTGGAATAGGCTACACCTTC. Translating it yields CASSYLTLGIGYTF.

This chain links TRBV4-3 with TRBJ2-4; D unclear. There are 16 residues in the CDR3. The germline V gene has CDR1 LGHNA and CDR2 YSLEER. V gave up 0 bases and J gave up 5 bases, with 14 bases separating them. CDR3 protein: CASSQERAHRENIQYF. The DNA of the CDR3 is TGCGCCAGCAGCCAAGAAAGGGCCCATAGGGAAAACATTCAGTACTTC.

The chain is built from TRBV11-1 and TRBJ2-3; D gene unclear. Trimming left V 3 bases short and J 2 bases short, with 3 bases between. In germline, CDR1 is SGHAT, CDR2 FQDESV (reference sequence). The CDR3 runs 12 residues. CDR3 region: CASSFATDTQYF. The DNA of the CDR3 is TGTGCCAGCAGCTTTGCCACAGATACGCAGTATTTT.

V usage is TRBV7-8 and J usage is TRBJ2-1; 10 bases line up with TRBD2. Germline-derived CDR1 and CDR2 are SGHVS and FQNEAQ. The CDR3 covers 15 residues. J gave up 4 bases and V 10 bases, and 10 bases lay outside the gene matches. The CDR3 sequence is CATSGASGGYNEQFF. The CDR3 coding sequence is TGTGCCACCTCAGGGGCTAGCGGGGGTTACAATGAGCAGTTCTTC.

The table lists this clone with a count of one. CDR3 in DNA: TGTGCCAGCAGCGTATTAGGGACCCCTAATGAAAAACTGTTTTTT. This gives the protein CASSVLGTPNEKLFF. The chain carries TRBV9 and TRBJ1-4, with D possibly TRBD1 on 5 matching bases. CDR3 length: 15 amino acids. The germline V and J ends were trimmed by 1 base and 3 bases, with 10 bases remaining between them. CDR1 and CDR2 (germline): SGDLS, YYNGEE.

The chain combines TRBV6-6 with TRBJ1-2; D might be TRBD1 (5 bases). Germline V gene data show CDR1 as MNHNY and CDR2 as SVGAGI (reference sequence). The CDR3 consists of 14 residues. V lost 10 bases and J 2 bases, leaving 17 bases between the germline ends. The CDR3 nucleotides are TGTGCCATGCGCCCGCAGGGCCAAAACTATGGCTACACCTTC. As protein: CAMRPQGQNYGYTF.

The J gene is TRBJ2-2, the V gene TRBV18; D might be TRBD1 (5 bases). Per germline, CDR1 KGHSH and CDR2 LQKENI. The V and J ends lost 6 bases and 1 base respectively, with 9 bases between them. The CDR3 covers 14 residues. Written as DNA, the CDR3 is TGTGCCAGCTCCTTAACAGGGAACACCGGGGAGCTGTTTTTT. Its protein product is CASSLTGNTGELFF.

As DNA, the CDR3 is TGTGCCAGCAGCTTATCGGGACTCCTGAACACTGAAGCTTTCTTT. Translation gives CASSLSGLLNTEAFF. V is TRBV7-8 and J is TRBJ1-1; a weak D match, TRBD1 (5 bases). CDR1 and CDR2 from the germline V gene are SGHVS and FQNEAQ. This CDR3 contains 15 residues. Trimming left V 2 bases short and J 0 bases short, with 10 bases between.